A selection of T cell receptor beta chains follows, all from one sample in a study of cytomegalovirus exposure and HLA in healthy donors. Sequencing was performed with immunoSEQ multiplex PCR; in TCRdb, only in-frame clones are kept and a portion is missing. The sample consists of 60,000 to 75,000 clones, 95% of them appearing once. The specimen sequenced was PBMCs. Every receptor here comes from a woman between 18 and 29 years old in good health and CMV-seropositive. Each CDR3 is given with its conserved first and last residue. A D gene is named only where the DNA matches it firmly. Clone size is given for some rows only: seen once, a few or many times, or a class if the clone is expanded.

J | size | V | D | CDR3 | DNA
TRBJ1-3 | . | TRBV28 | . | CASSSGSGNTIYF | TGTGCCAGCAGTTCCGGCTCTGGAAACACCATATATTTT
TRBJ2-1 | . | TRBV7-7 | TRBD2 | CASSLEAGLYNEQFF | TGTGCTAGCAGCTTAGAAGCGGGACTATACAATGAGCAGTTCTTC
TRBJ1-1 | once | TRBV5-4 | . | CASSRDGKNTEAFF | TGTGCCAGCAGCCGCGACGGGAAAAACACTGAAGCTTTCTTT
TRBJ1-1 | . | TRBV18 | . | CASSGGQNTEAFF | TGTGCCAGCTCCGGCGGACAGAACACTGAAGCTTTCTTT
TRBJ2-7 | once | TRBV4-2 | . | CASSQDLGGSYEQYF | TGTGCCAGCAGCCAAGATTTGGGGGGATCCTACGAGCAGTACTTC
TRBJ2-5 | . | TRBV6-6 | . | CASSYVRSSETQYF | TGTGCCAGCAGTTACGTTAGGAGCTCTGAGACCCAGTACTTC
TRBJ2-7 | . | TRBV19 | . | CASSSGGTSYEQYF | TGTGCCAGTAGTTCAGGCGGGACGTCCTACGAGCAGTACTTC
TRBJ2-7 | . | TRBV7-9 | TRBD1 | CASSFTIGQDAYEQYF | TGTGCCAGCAGCTTCACCATCGGACAGGACGCCTACGAGCAGTACTTC
TRBJ2-7 | . | TRBV10-3 | . | CAISESLARGYEQYF | TGTGCCATCAGTGAGTCGCTAGCGCGGGGCTACGAGCAGTACTTC
TRBJ1-5 | . | TRBV7-9 | . | CASSRGGGNQPQHF | TGTGCCAGCAGCAGGGGAGGTGGCAATCAGCCCCAGCATTTT
TRBJ2-5 | . | TRBV5-1 | . | CASRPGQPGETQYF | TGCGCCAGCCGCCCCGGACAGCCCGGGGAGACCCAGTACTTC
TRBJ1-1 | . | TRBV6-6 | . | CASSYRGIEAFF | TGTGCCAGCAGTTATCGAGGGATTGAAGCTTTCTTT
TRBJ1-1 | once | TRBV4-3 | . | CASSQEDTLNTEAFF | TGCGCCAGCAGCCAAGAGGACACCTTGAACACTGAAGCTTTCTTT
TRBJ2-1 | . | TRBV9 | TRBD2 | CASSARGLAVNEQFF | TGTGCCAGCAGCGCAAGGGGACTAGCGGTCAATGAGCAGTTCTTC
TRBJ1-5 | . | TRBV6-1 | TRBD1 | CASTDRGRYQPQHF | TGTGCCAGCACCGACAGGGGGCGTTATCAGCCCCAGCATTTT
TRBJ2-5 | . | TRBV5-1 | TRBD1 | CASSTTGGQETQYF | TGCGCCAGCAGTACGACAGGGGGCCAAGAGACCCAGTACTTC
TRBJ2-5 | . | TRBV29-1 | TRBD2 | CSVCLAGVVETQYF | TGCAGCGTTTGCCTAGCGGGAGTGGTAGAGACCCAGTACTTC
TRBJ2-2 | . | TRBV28 | . | CASSSGAPGELFF | TGTGCCAGCAGTTCTGGGGCCCCCGGGGAGCTGTTTTTT
TRBJ1-1 | . | TRBV28 | . | CASSPLGRRKMGTEAFF | TGTGCCAGCAGTCCGTTGGGTAGGAGGAAGATGGGCACTGAAGCTTTCTTT
TRBJ2-2 | . | TRBV27 | . | CASSLFGLGSGELFF | TGTGCCAGCAGTTTGTTCGGTCTAGGTAGCGGGGAGCTGTTTTTT
TRBJ2-7 | . | TRBV18 | . | CASSPPGLGVYEQYF | TGTGCCAGCTCACCACCGGGATTGGGAGTCTACGAGCAGTACTTC
TRBJ1-2 | once | TRBV28 | . | CASSLNLGGGYTF | TGTGCCAGCAGTTTAAATCTAGGTGGAGGCTACACCTTC
TRBJ1-5 | . | TRBV28 | . | CASSLGTNQPQHF | TGTGCCAGCAGTTTAGGGACAAATCAGCCCCAGCATTTT
TRBJ1-2 | . | TRBV27 | . | CASTSHTGTRPNYGYTF | TGTGCCAGCACCTCGCACACCGGAACTAGGCCCAACTATGGCTACACCTTC
TRBJ1-5 | . | TRBV11-2 | . | CASSLKQTAKGPQHF | TGTGCCAGCAGCTTAAAACAGACGGCCAAAGGGCCCCAGCATTTT
TRBJ1-1 | few | TRBV7-9 | . | CASSLTRTENTEAFF | TGTGCCAGCAGCTTAACCAGGACAGAAAACACTGAAGCTTTCTTT
TRBJ2-7 | . | TRBV7-2 | . | CASSSLRGNEQYF | TGTGCCAGCAGCTCCCTCAGGGGTAACGAGCAGTACTTC
TRBJ2-2 | . | TRBV13 | TRBD1 | CATRDRGDTGELFF | TGTGCCACCCGGGACAGGGGTGACACCGGGGAGCTGTTTTTT
TRBJ1-1 | . | TRBV5-6 | . | CASSWGHLEDTEAFF | TGTGCCAGCAGCTGGGGACATTTGGAGGACACTGAAGCTTTCTTT
TRBJ2-7 | . | TRBV5-1 | TRBD1 | CASSLIGQGLDEQYF | TGCGCCAGCAGCTTGATAGGACAGGGGCTGGACGAGCAGTACTTC
TRBJ1-5 | . | TRBV7-9 | . | CASSLTENQPQHF | TGTGCCAGCAGCTTAACGGAGAATCAGCCCCAGCATTTT
TRBJ2-7 | once | TRBV28 | . | CATSLQGGEHEQYF | TGTGCCACCTCACTTCAGGGTGGAGAGCACGAGCAGTACTTC
TRBJ1-4 | . | TRBV28 | . | CASAVGGDDEKLFF | TGTGCCAGCGCGGTAGGAGGGGATGATGAAAAACTGTTTTTT
TRBJ1-2 | once | TRBV19 | . | CASSRGGAPSQGYTF | TGTGCCAGTAGTAGGGGCGGGGCACCATCGCAGGGCTACACCTTC
TRBJ2-2 | . | TRBV28 | . | CASRRAGMSNTGELFF | TGTGCCAGCCGAAGAGCCGGGATGTCGAACACCGGGGAGCTGTTTTTT
TRBJ2-2 | . | TRBV4-3 | . | CASSQDLVGGELFF | TGCGCCAGCAGCCAAGATCTAGTCGGCGGGGAGCTGTTTTTT
TRBJ2-1 | . | TRBV11-1 | . | CASSLESWRLEQFF | TGTGCCAGCAGCTTAGAAAGCTGGAGGCTTGAGCAGTTCTTC
TRBJ1-3 | . | TRBV28 | . | CASSWEGVVGNTIYF | TGTGCCAGCAGTTGGGAGGGGGTCGTAGGAAACACCATATATTTT
TRBJ2-7 | . | TRBV5-8 | . | CASRDAGQSYEQYF | TGTGCCAGCAGGGATGCGGGACAGTCCTACGAGCAGTACTTC
TRBJ2-7 | . | TRBV28 | TRBD1 | CASSQILGRGQGEQYF | TGTGCCAGCAGTCAGATACTGGGCAGGGGGCAGGGCGAGCAGTACTTC
TRBJ1-5 | . | TRBV27 | . | CASSLSDSNQPQHF | TGTGCCAGCAGTTTATCTGACTCCAATCAGCCCCAGCATTTT
TRBJ2-7 | . | TRBV11-2 | . | CASSKRTYLSYEQYF | TGTGCCAGCAGCAAGAGGACTTACCTCTCCTACGAGCAGTACTTC
TRBJ2-7 | . | TRBV2 | TRBD1 | CASTPDRVSYEQYF | TGTGCCAGCACTCCGGACAGGGTATCATACGAGCAGTACTTC
TRBJ2-5 | . | TRBV19 | TRBD1 | CASSAGTGQQETQYF | TGTGCCAGTAGTGCAGGGACAGGACAACAAGAGACCCAGTACTTC
TRBJ2-2 | . | TRBV27 | TRBD1 | CASSTGTDAGELFF | TGTGCCAGCAGTACCGGGACAGACGCCGGGGAGCTGTTTTTT
TRBJ1-6 | . | TRBV4-1 | . | CASSRQQNYNSPLHF | TGCGCCAGCAGCCGACAACAGAATTATAATTCACCCCTCCACTTT
TRBJ2-3 | . | TRBV27 | . | CASSLYPNLAVNADTQYF | TGTGCCAGCAGTTTATATCCGAACTTGGCGGTAAACGCAGATACGCAGTATTTT
TRBJ2-1 | . | TRBV11-2 | . | CASSPTRVSYNEQFF | TGTGCCAGCAGCCCTACTAGGGTATCCTACAATGAGCAGTTCTTC
TRBJ2-5 | . | TRBV29-1 | . | CSVRSSETQYF | TGCAGCGTGCGGTCGTCAGAGACCCAGTACTTC
TRBJ2-1 | . | TRBV5-6 | TRBD1 | CASSPKDRHNEQFF | TGTGCCAGCAGCCCGAAGGACAGGCACAATGAGCAGTTCTTC
TRBJ1-4 | . | TRBV11-2 | TRBD1 | CASSPLGTGPNEKLFF | TGTGCCAGCAGCCCCCTCGGGACAGGGCCTAATGAAAAACTGTTTTTT
TRBJ1-1 | . | TRBV7-6 | . | CASSFGNLGTEAFF | TGTGCCAGCAGCTTTGGAAATCTAGGCACTGAAGCTTTCTTT
TRBJ2-7 | . | TRBV7-9 | . | CASSPTRQSSYEQYF | TGTGCCAGCAGCCCGACTCGACAGAGCTCCTACGAGCAGTACTTC
TRBJ2-1 | . | TRBV4-3 | . | CASSLRRTQGEQFF | TGCGCCAGCAGCCTAAGACGGACGCAGGGTGAGCAGTTCTTC
TRBJ2-7 | medium-sized | TRBV4-3 | . | CASSQSEASGYEQYF | TGCGCCAGCAGCCAATCAGAGGCTTCGGGCTACGAGCAGTACTTC
TRBJ1-2 | . | TRBV19 | . | CASGNQGLHGYTF | TGTGCCAGTGGGAATCAGGGCCTCCATGGCTACACCTTC
TRBJ1-1 | . | TRBV7-3 | . | CASSLTANTEAFF | TGTGCCAGCAGCCTAACAGCAAACACTGAAGCTTTCTTT
TRBJ2-7 | . | TRBV4-3 | . | CASSHSTEYEQYF | TGCGCCAGCAGCCATTCCACAGAATACGAGCAGTACTTC
TRBJ2-1 | . | TRBV29-1 | TRBD2 | CSGLRREWDNEQFF | TGCAGCGGCTTGAGGCGGGAGTGGGACAATGAGCAGTTCTTC